The 22 T cell receptor beta chains below all came from one sample that was sequenced in a study of radiation and T cells in renal cell carcinoma. Assay: immunoSEQ multiplex PCR; the TCRdb copy retains only in-frame clones and omits some. Of under 100,000 clones listed, approximately 80% are singletons. Time point here: blood 4 weeks post-SBRT, at nephrectomy. Specified treatment: 15 Gy SBRT to primary tumor, nephrectomy 4 weeks later. The input for sequencing was blood, taken from a patient whose treatment included radiotherapy and nephrectomy. Receptors were obtained from a man in his sixties with renal cell carcinoma.

The genes are TRBV27 and TRBJ2-7; 7 bases align to TRBD1. Unmatched junction bases numbered 9, after V lost 4 bases and J lost 6 bases. CDR1 and CDR2 from the germline V gene are MNHEY and SMNVEV (reference sequence). The CDR3 totals 14 residues. The CDR3, as DNA: TGTGCCAGCAGTTCCCCGACAGGGACGGGCGAGCAGTACTTC. As protein: CASSSPTGTGEQYF.

This chain connects TRBV5-1 to TRBJ2-1; unclear D gene. The germline CDR1 and CDR2 sequences are SGHRS and YFSETQ. This CDR3 is built from 16 residues. Trimming removed 0 bases at V and 0 bases at J, with 10 bases between. The chain's CDR3 is CASSLVARSSYNEQFF. In DNA, the CDR3 is TGCGCCAGCAGCTTGGTAGCTAGGAGCTCCTACAATGAGCAGTTCTTC.

The chain recombines TRBV7-9 with TRBJ1-1, with 11 positions matching TRBD1. This CDR3 contains 15 residues. J was trimmed by 1 base and V by 5 bases; bases with no gene match: 3. Germline V gene data show CDR1 as SEHNR and CDR2 as FQNEAQ (reference sequence). CDR3 region: CASSTGTGGNTEAFF. The CDR3 nucleotides read TGTGCCAGCAGCACCGGGACAGGGGGGAACACTGAAGCTTTCTTT.

The V gene is TRBV4-3, the J gene TRBJ2-2; 9 nucleotides align to TRBD1. The V segment lost 1 base and the J segment 5 bases; nucleotides outside the gene matches: 8. CDR1 is LGHNA, CDR2 YSLEER, per germline. This CDR3 has 17 residues. This chain's CDR3 is CASSQVGTGRLTGELFF. The CDR3 bases are TGCGCCAGCAGCCAAGTGGGGACAGGGCGATTGACCGGGGAGCTGTTTTTT.

A few counts support this clone. The chain couples TRBV10-3 to TRBJ1-1; D is perhaps TRBD1 (5 bases). The V end lost 6 bases, the J end lost 5 bases, and 13 bases lay between the germline ends. Germline-derived CDR1 and CDR2 are ENHRY and SYGVKD. This CDR3 region has 13 residues. The CDR3 bases are TGTGCCATCAGGGCCCAGGGTTTGACTGAAGCTTTCTTT. It yields the protein CAIRAQGLTEAFF.

The rearrangement joins TRBV29-1 to TRBJ2-7, with D perhaps matching TRBD2 (5 bases). CDR1 is SQVTM, CDR2 ANQGSEA, per germline. V gave up 0 bases and J gave up 3 bases, with 9 bases separating them. This CDR3 has 13 residues. Written as DNA, the CDR3 is TGCAGCGTTGAAGATCGGGGAGTCTACGAGCAGTACTTC. This sequence encodes CSVEDRGVYEQYF.

The chain employs TRBV4-1 and TRBJ1-5; no clear D. Trimming took 0 bases from V and 1 from J, leaving 10 bases between them. The CDR3 length is 16 residues. Germline CDR1 reads MGHRA; CDR2 reads YSYEKL. CDR3 in DNA: TGCGCCAGCAGCCAAGAATCAGGACTGAGCAATCAGCCCCAGCATTTT. Translation: CASSQESGLSNQPQHF.

The J gene is TRBJ1-5, the V gene TRBV18; the match to TRBD1 covers 8 bases. Germline CDR1 reads KGHSH; CDR2 reads LQKENI. This CDR3 comprises 17 residues. Trimming removed 4 bases from V and 5 bases from J; junction bases left unmatched: 13. DNA for the CDR3: TGTGCCAGCTCACTTTCCCTTCCAGGGACAGGTGATCAGCCCCAGCATTTT. Its translation: CASSLSLPGTGDQPQHF.

The genes are TRBV27 and TRBJ1-4; D remains ambiguous. Per germline, CDR1 MNHEY and CDR2 SMNVEV (reference sequence). The CDR3 contains 16 residues. Between the trimmed V and J ends, which lost 3 bases and 0 bases, there was a span of 11 bases. The chain's CDR3 is CASSFLGSPTNEKLFF. The CDR3 bases are TGTGCCAGCAGTTTCCTTGGATCACCAACTAATGAAAAACTGTTTTTT.

This sequence joins TRBV6-1 and TRBJ2-7, with D perhaps assigned TRBD1 or TRBD2 (5 bases each). This CDR3 has 15 residues. The germline V gene encodes CDR1 MNHNS and CDR2 SASEGT. V lost 0 bases and J 3 bases, leaving 12 bases between the germline ends. The CDR3 DNA sequence: TGTGCCAGCAGTGAAGCGACAGAGGGCCTCTACGAGCAGTACTTC. This sequence encodes CASSEATEGLYEQYF.

The V gene is TRBV14, the J gene TRBJ1-1; D is unresolved. This CDR3 is 13 amino acids long. The V end lost 5 bases, the J end lost 2 bases, and 9 bases lay between the germline ends. Germline values: CDR1 SGHDN, CDR2 FVKESK. Here the CDR3 reads CASSRALNTEAFF. Written as DNA, the CDR3 is TGTGCCAGCAGCAGGGCCTTAAACACTGAAGCTTTCTTT.

This clone was recorded a few times. CDR3 residues: CATSRQAGPETQYF. In DNA, the CDR3 is TGTGCCACCAGCAGACAGGCGGGACCAGAGACCCAGTACTTC. V is TRBV15 and J is TRBJ2-5; D might be TRBD2 (6 bases). The CDR3 spans 14 residues. Trimming removed 2 bases at V and 4 bases at J, with 11 bases between. In germline, CDR1 is LNHNV, CDR2 YYDKDF (reference sequence).

The chain uses TRBV28 and TRBJ1-2; D possibly corresponds to TRBD1 (5 bases). The CDR3 contains 15 residues. V lost 6 bases and J 8 bases, leaving 22 bases between the germline ends. Germline-derived CDR1 and CDR2 are MDHEN and SYDVKM. The DNA of the CDR3 is TGTGCCAGCAGGGGGCAGGGATCCTCCAATTTGGGCTACACCTTC. This sequence encodes CASRGQGSSNLGYTF.

The V gene is TRBV9, the J gene TRBJ1-3, with D uncertain. From germline, CDR1 is SGDLS and CDR2 YYNGEE. Trimming cost V 4 bases and J 3 bases, with 8 bases left between them. The CDR3 loop spans 13 amino acids. In DNA, the CDR3 is TGTGCCAGCAGCCCGGACCTTGGAAACACCATATATTTT. This encodes CASSPDLGNTIYF.

V is TRBV10-1 and J is TRBJ1-1, with 7 bases matching TRBD1. The length of the CDR3 is 17 residues. With 2 bases clipped from V and 4 bases from J, the junction kept 13 bases outside the gene matches. Germline V CDR1 and CDR2: WNHNN, SYGVQD (reference sequence). The chain's CDR3 is CASSEGRTGFGFTEAFF. The CDR3, as DNA: TGCGCCAGCAGTGAGGGAAGGACAGGTTTTGGGTTCACTGAAGCTTTCTTT.

This chain joins TRBV4-3 and TRBJ2-5, with D unclear. V was cut by 4 bases and J by 1 base, with 10 bases left in between. The CDR3 contains 14 residues. Germline loops: CDR1 LGHNA, CDR2 YSLEER. The CDR3 sequence: CASSPQVAQETQYF. The CDR3 DNA reads TGCGCCAGCAGCCCTCAAGTGGCCCAAGAGACCCAGTACTTC.

The CDR3 reads CASTGGLVGEQYF. The CDR3 DNA sequence: TGTGCCAGTACGGGAGGATTAGTAGGCGAGCAGTACTTC. The V and J genes are TRBV6-1 and TRBJ2-7; TRBD2 matches at 7 bases. There are 13 residues in the CDR3. CDR1 is MNHNS, CDR2 SASEGT, per germline. V trimming: 9 bases; J trimming: 6 bases; junction bases outside the gene matches: 11.

This rearrangement joins TRBV5-1 to TRBJ1-1, with D uncertain. The CDR3 contains 12 residues. The V end was cut by 5 bases, the J end by 5 bases, with 10 bases between. CDR1 SGHRS and CDR2 YFSETQ come from the germline V gene. CDR3 sequence (DNA): TGCGCCAGCAGGATGCAATCAACTGAAGCTTTCTTT. Translating gives CASRMQSTEAFF.

The chain has TRBV4-1 and TRBJ2-2, with D tentatively TRBD2 (5 bases). There are 14 residues in the CDR3. The V and J ends lost 6 bases and 4 bases respectively, with 12 bases between them. Looked up from germline, CDR1 is MGHRA and CDR2 is YSYEKL. The DNA for the CDR3 is TGCGCCAGCAGACCCGTTGAGGGCACCGGGGAGCTGTTTTTT. It codes for CASRPVEGTGELFF.

V is TRBV28 and J is TRBJ2-7, with TRBD1 matching 8 bases. V lost 6 bases to trimming and J lost 6 bases; unmatched junction nucleotides: 16. The germline V gene has CDR1 MDHEN and CDR2 SYDVKM. CDR3 length equals 16 residues. CDR3 loop: CASRPTGGQGRSEQYF. In DNA, the CDR3 is TGTGCCAGCAGGCCAACCGGAGGACAGGGTCGGAGCGAGCAGTACTTC.

The V call is TRBV7-2, the J call TRBJ1-2; possible D gene TRBD1, 5 bases. Trimming pared 1 base from V and 4 bases from J, leaving 13 bases between. Germline V gives CDR1 SGHTA, CDR2 FQGNSA. This CDR3 contains 15 residues. The CDR3 DNA reads as TGTGCCAGCAGCTTAGTAACAGGTCCTAGCTATGGCTACACCTTC. Translation gives CASSLVTGPSYGYTF.

The rearrangement links TRBV30 to TRBJ1-4, with D tentatively TRBD1 (5 bases). Trimming stripped 2 bases from V and 0 bases from J, with 7 bases between. The CDR3 totals 14 residues. Germline CDR1 reads GTSNPN; CDR2 reads SVGIG (reference sequence). The CDR3 spells CAWSPGPTNEKLFF. For the CDR3, the DNA is TGTGCCTGGAGTCCGGGACCAACTAATGAAAAACTGTTTTTT.